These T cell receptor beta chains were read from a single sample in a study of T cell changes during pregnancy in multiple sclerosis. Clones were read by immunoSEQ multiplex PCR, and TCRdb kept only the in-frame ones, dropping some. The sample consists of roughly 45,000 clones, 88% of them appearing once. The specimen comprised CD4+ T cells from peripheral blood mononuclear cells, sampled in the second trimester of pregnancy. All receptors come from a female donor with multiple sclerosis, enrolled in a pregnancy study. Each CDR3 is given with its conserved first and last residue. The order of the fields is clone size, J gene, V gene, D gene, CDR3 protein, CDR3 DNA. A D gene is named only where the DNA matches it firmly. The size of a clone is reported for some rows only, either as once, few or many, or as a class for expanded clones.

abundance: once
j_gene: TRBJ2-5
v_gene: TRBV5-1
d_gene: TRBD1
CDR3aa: CASSQDRTDWTQYF
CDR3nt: TGCGCCAGCAGCCAGGACAGGACCGATTGGACCCAGTACTTC

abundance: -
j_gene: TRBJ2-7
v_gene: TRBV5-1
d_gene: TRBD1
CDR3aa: CASSPLPGTGVEQYF
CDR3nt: TGCGCCAGCAGCCCTCTGCCCGGGACAGGGGTCGAGCAGTACTTC

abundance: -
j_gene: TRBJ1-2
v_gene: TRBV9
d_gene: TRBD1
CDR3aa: CASSPGTGTNYGYTF
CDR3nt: TGTGCCAGCAGCCCCGGGACAGGGACTAACTATGGCTACACCTTC

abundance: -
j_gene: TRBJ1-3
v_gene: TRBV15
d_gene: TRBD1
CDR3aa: CATRQGAGNTIYF
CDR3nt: TGTGCCACCCGACAGGGGGCGGGAAACACCATATATTTT

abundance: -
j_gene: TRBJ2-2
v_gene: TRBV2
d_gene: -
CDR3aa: CASKGNANTGELFF
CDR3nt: TGTGCCAGCAAGGGGAACGCGAACACCGGGGAGCTGTTTTTT

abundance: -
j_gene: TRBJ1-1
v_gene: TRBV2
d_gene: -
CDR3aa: CASSEVIGGSYPEAFF
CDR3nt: TGTGCCAGCAGTGAAGTTATAGGGGGTTCGTACCCTGAAGCTTTCTTT

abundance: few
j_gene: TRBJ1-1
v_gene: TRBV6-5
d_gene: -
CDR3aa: CASSSSSYREGTEAFF
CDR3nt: TGTGCCAGCAGTTCTTCCTCCTACCGTGAGGGCACTGAAGCTTTCTTT

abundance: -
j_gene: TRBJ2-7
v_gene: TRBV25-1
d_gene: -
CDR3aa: CASSEYGGATYEQYF
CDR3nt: TGTGCCAGCAGTGAATATGGAGGGGCAACCTACGAGCAGTACTTC

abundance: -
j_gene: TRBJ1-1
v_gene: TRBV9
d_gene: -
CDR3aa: CASSPHSMNTEAFF
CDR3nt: TGTGCCAGCAGCCCACATTCCATGAACACTGAAGCTTTCTTT

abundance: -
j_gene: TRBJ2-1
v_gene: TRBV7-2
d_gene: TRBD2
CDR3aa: CASSSGTSGRGNEQFF
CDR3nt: TGTGCCAGCAGCTCCGGGACTAGCGGGAGGGGCAATGAGCAGTTCTTC

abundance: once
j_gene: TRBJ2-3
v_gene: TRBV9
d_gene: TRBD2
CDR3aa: CASSVDSGSIDTQYF
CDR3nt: TGTGCCAGCAGCGTAGATAGCGGGAGCATAGATACGCAGTATTTT

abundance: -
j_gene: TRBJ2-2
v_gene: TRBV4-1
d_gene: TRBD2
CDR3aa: CASSPGTSGRVKLFF
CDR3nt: TGCGCCAGCAGCCCCGGGACTAGCGGGAGGGTGAAGCTGTTTTTT

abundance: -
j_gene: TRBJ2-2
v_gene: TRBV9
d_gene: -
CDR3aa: CASSASGSNTGELFF
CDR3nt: TGTGCCAGCAGCGCCTCCGGGTCGAACACCGGGGAGCTGTTTTTT

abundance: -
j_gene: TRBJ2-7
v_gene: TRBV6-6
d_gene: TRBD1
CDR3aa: CASSTYRGYEQYF
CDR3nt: TGTGCCAGCAGTACGTACAGGGGCTACGAGCAGTACTTC

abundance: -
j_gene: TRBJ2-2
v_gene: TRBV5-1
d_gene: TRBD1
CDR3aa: CASSLGQGHTGELFF
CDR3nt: TGCGCCAGCAGCTTGGGACAGGGGCACACCGGGGAGCTGTTTTTT

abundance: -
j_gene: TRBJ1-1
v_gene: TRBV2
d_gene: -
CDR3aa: CASSEGDMNTEAFF
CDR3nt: TGTGCCAGCAGTGAAGGGGACATGAACACTGAAGCTTTCTTT

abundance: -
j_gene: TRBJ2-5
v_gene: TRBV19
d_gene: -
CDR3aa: CASSIGQGQETQYF
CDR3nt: TGTGCCAGTAGTATAGGGCAGGGTCAAGAGACCCAGTACTTC

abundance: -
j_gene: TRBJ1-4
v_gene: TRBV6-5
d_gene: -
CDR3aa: CASSGLGEKLFF
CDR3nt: TGTGCCAGCAGTGGGCTGGGTGAAAAACTGTTTTTT

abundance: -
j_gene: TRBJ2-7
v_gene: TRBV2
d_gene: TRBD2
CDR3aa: CASLRTSGYEQYF
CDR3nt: TGTGCCAGCTTAAGGACTAGCGGCTACGAGCAGTACTTC

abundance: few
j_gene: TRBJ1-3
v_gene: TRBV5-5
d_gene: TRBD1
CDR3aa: CASSEGQGRNTIYF
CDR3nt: TGTGCCAGCAGCGAGGGACAGGGGAGAAACACCATATATTTT